The 29 T cell receptor beta chains listed next were all sequenced from one sample in a study of blood T cell repertoires in COVID-19 (dated by TCRdb to the early 2020s). Library creation used the immunoSEQ multiplex PCR assay. Imported from immuneACCESS, the table was reduced by TCRdb to in-frame sequences with V and J called. These copies leave out some clones; in studies compared against another copy, an unresolved V gene accounts for under half, and the cause of the remainder is not known. The sample table records about 130,000 clones; around 80% of these occur just once. The ten largest clonotypes hold about a tenth of the sample. The specimen sequenced was peripheral blood. The receptor set was obtained from a man in his 60s who had recovered from COVID-19.

Only a few counts were recorded for this clone. This rearrangement joins TRBV5-1 to TRBJ1-2; D might be TRBD1 (5 bases). The CDR3 contains 13 residues. Trimming pared 0 bases from V and 5 bases from J, leaving 8 bases between. The germline gives CDR1 SGHRS, CDR2 YFSETQ. CDR3 loop: CASSLAAGYGYTF. The DNA of the CDR3 is TGCGCCAGCAGCTTGGCCGCAGGGTATGGCTACACCTTC.

This clone was recorded many times. J is TRBJ1-5 and V is TRBV19; tentatively, D is TRBD1 (5 bases). Germline V gene data show CDR1 as LNHDA and CDR2 as SQIVND (reference sequence). The V end was cut by 6 bases, the J end by 11 bases, with 14 bases between. This CDR3 has 12 residues. Written as DNA, the CDR3 is TGTGCCAGTAGCTCGACAGCTGCGGCCCAGCATTTT. Its translation is CASSSTAAAQHF.

The rearrangement links TRBV5-4 to TRBJ1-5; no clear D gene. Trimming cost V 4 bases and J 6 bases, with 14 bases left between them. Germline CDR1 reads SGHNT; CDR2 reads YYREEE (reference sequence). The CDR3 has 14 amino acids. CDR3 nucleotides: TGTGCCAGCAGCGGTCCCGGGTCCGGTCAGCCCCAGCATTTT. It codes for CASSGPGSGQPQHF.

This clone was recorded once. The chain is built from TRBV10-1 and TRBJ2-3; 15 bases map to TRBD2. V shed 2 bases and J 0 bases; nucleotides not matched to a gene: 9. The CDR3 extends over 20 amino acids. Per the germline V gene, CDR1 is WNHNN and CDR2 is SYGVQD (reference sequence). CDR3 loop: CASSEGLAGGPSGSTDTQYF. In DNA, the CDR3 is TGCGCCAGCAGTGAGGGACTAGCGGGAGGGCCCTCGGGAAGCACAGATACGCAGTATTTT.

This chain joins TRBV7-6 and TRBJ2-1, with TRBD2 matching over 7 bases. J lost 0 bases, V lost 1 base, and 3 bases had no gene match. The CDR3 loop spans 16 amino acids. The germline V gene has CDR1 SGHVS and CDR2 FNYEAQ. In DNA, the CDR3 is TGTGCCAGCAGCTTAGATGCGGGAGCCTCCTACAATGAGCAGTTCTTC. The encoded protein is CASSLDAGASYNEQFF.

Note on this clone: The same CDR3 can be traced to other DNA sequences in this sample. DNA for the CDR3: TGTGCCAGCAGCTTACAGGGGGCCTACGAGCAGTACTTC. Protein product: CASSLQGAYEQYF. The rearrangement links TRBV5-4 to TRBJ2-7; 8 nucleotides align to TRBD1. The germline CDR1 and CDR2 sequences are SGHNT and YYREEE (reference sequence). V was pared by 2 bases and J by 2 bases, with 0 bases of the junction left unmatched. The CDR3 has 13 residues.

V gene TRBV30 combines with J gene TRBJ1-5; 7 nucleotides match TRBD1. V dropped 0 bases and J dropped 7; count of bases not matched to a gene: 6. Germline values: CDR1 GTSNPN, CDR2 SVGIG (reference sequence). This CDR3 comprises 14 residues. CDR3 nucleotides: TGTGCCTGGAGTGTGAACAGGGGAGCCCAGCCCCAGCATTTT. This encodes CAWSVNRGAQPQHF.

V and J are TRBV5-1 and TRBJ2-5, with 9 bases identical to TRBD1. CDR1 is SGHRS and CDR2 is YFSETQ in the germline V gene. The CDR3 sequence is 14 residues long. V gave up 0 bases and J gave up 5 bases; unmatched junction bases: 2. In nucleotides, the CDR3 is TGCGCCAGCAGCTTGGCGGGACAGGGTGAGACCCAGTACTTC. Amino acids: CASSLAGQGETQYF. Together with reference TRBV5-1 and TRBJ2-5, the CDR3 gives the full variable domain: KAGVTQTPRYLIKTRGQQVTLSCSPISGHRSVSWYQQTPGQGLQFLFEYFSETQRNKGNFPGRFSGRQFSNSRSEMNVSTLELGDSALYLCASSLAGQGETQYFGPGTRLLVL.

The gene calls are TRBV5-4 and TRBJ2-1, with D perhaps TRBD1 (6 bases). CDR1 and CDR2 (germline): SGHNT, YYREEE (reference sequence). V was clipped by 0 bases and J by 5 bases, with 9 bases between them. CDR3 length equals 14 residues. Here the CDR3 reads CASSLVGDNNEQFF. For the CDR3, the DNA is TGTGCCAGCAGCTTGGTGGGGGACAACAATGAGCAGTTCTTC.

As to this clone: Other DNA sequences within the sample encode an identical CDR3. The rearrangement joins TRBV3-1 (or the pseudogene TRBV3-2) to TRBJ1-6; TRBD1 matches at 10 bases. From germline, CDR1 is LGHDT and CDR2 YNNKEL (reference sequence). V lost 4 bases, J lost 9 bases, and 3 bases stayed unmatched. The CDR3 has 14 residues. CDR3 amino acids: CASSPTGGGSPLHF. The CDR3 DNA reads as TGTGCCAGCAGCCCGACAGGGGGCGGTTCACCCCTCCACTTT.

The chain employs TRBV4-2 and TRBJ1-4, with no clear D. CDR1 LGHNA and CDR2 YNFKEQ come from the germline V gene. The CDR3 runs 17 residues. Between the trimmed V and J ends, which lost 0 bases and 2 bases, there was a span of 13 bases. The CDR3 nucleotides read TGTGCCAGCAGCCAAGATGGGCGGGCAGGTACTAATGAAAAACTGTTTTTT. It is translated as CASSQDGRAGTNEKLFF.

The chain is built from TRBV15 and TRBJ2-3; D gene uncertain. V lost 0 bases, J lost 7 bases, and 5 bases lay in between. The CDR3 consists of 12 residues. Looked up from germline, CDR1 is LNHNV and CDR2 is YYDKDF (reference sequence). The CDR3 coding sequence is TGTGCCACCAGCAGAGATCTTTATACGCAGTATTTT. It codes for CATSRDLYTQYF.

This chain connects TRBV7-2 to TRBJ2-1; 8 bases align to TRBD2. The germline CDR1 and CDR2 sequences are SGHTA and FQGNSA. This CDR3 is built from 16 residues. Trimming cost V 5 bases and J 9 bases; bases outside gene matches: 15. This chain's CDR3 is CASSRMGQSGSPEQFF. The DNA of the CDR3 is TGTGCCAGCAGCCGTATGGGGCAAAGCGGGAGCCCTGAGCAGTTCTTC.

This clone was found a few times. The CDR3 DNA follows: TGTGCCAGTAGTAGTGCCAGCGGATTTTCCTACGAGCAGTACTTC. It is translated as CASSSASGFSYEQYF. V usage is TRBV19 and J usage is TRBJ2-7; D may be TRBD2 (5 bases). The CDR3 extends over 15 amino acids. Germline V gives CDR1 LNHDA, CDR2 SQIVND (reference sequence). Trimming pared 4 bases from V and 1 base from J, leaving 14 bases between. Together with reference TRBV19 and TRBJ2-7, the CDR3 gives the full variable domain: DGGITQSPKYLFRKEGQNVTLSCEQNLNHDAMYWYRQDPGQGLRLIYYSQIVNDFQKGDIAEGYSVSREKKESFPLTVTSAQKNPTAFYLCASSSASGFSYEQYFGPGTRLTVT.

This chain's CDR3 is CASSHRDTGRFF. The CDR3 DNA sequence: TGTGCCAGCAGCCACCGGGACACCGGTCGTTTTTTT. This chain links TRBV12-3 or TRBV12-4 with TRBJ1-4; perhaps TRBD1 as D (6 bases). This CDR3 is built from 12 residues. Trimming left V 6 bases short and J 17 bases short, with 19 bases between.

The rearrangement links TRBV28 to TRBJ1-1; D might be TRBD1 (6 bases). Trimming removed 6 bases at V and 6 bases at J, with 14 bases between. Per germline, CDR1 MDHEN and CDR2 SYDVKM. The length of the CDR3 is 13 residues. The CDR3 sequence: CASSEGTSPEAFF. The CDR3 coding sequence is TGTGCCAGCAGCGAGGGGACATCTCCTGAAGCTTTCTTT.

The gene calls are TRBV28 and TRBJ2-1; TRBD2 matches 8 bases. This CDR3 comprises 15 residues. J was trimmed by 3 bases and V by 5 bases; bases with no gene match: 6. Germline assignment: CDR1 MDHEN and CDR2 SYDVKM. Written as DNA, the CDR3 is TGTGCCAGCAGTCCCGCTAGCGGGTACTACAATGAGCAGTTCTTC. Amino acids: CASSPASGYYNEQFF.

The chain links TRBV20-1 to TRBJ1-4; no firm D call. Germline V gives CDR1 DFQATT, CDR2 SNEGSKA (reference sequence). This CDR3 spans 11 amino acids. V dropped 3 bases and J dropped 8 bases, with 7 bases sitting between them. CDR3 bases: TGCAGTGCTAGGGCTGGCGAAAAACTGTTTTTT. Protein sequence: CSARAGEKLFF.

The chain combines TRBV5-8 with TRBJ2-5, with TRBD2 matching over 9 bases. The CDR3 totals 16 residues. V dropped 1 base and J dropped 1; count of bases not matched to a gene: 5. CDR1 and CDR2 (germline): SGHTS, YDEGEE. The CDR3 here is CASSLSGAGGQETQYF. DNA of the CDR3: TGTGCCAGCAGCTTGTCAGGAGCGGGGGGCCAAGAGACCCAGTACTTC.

This chain uses TRBV28 with TRBJ2-5, with D perhaps TRBD1 (5 bases). The CDR3 contains 14 residues. The germline V gene has CDR1 MDHEN and CDR2 SYDVKM. V lost 9 bases, J lost 4 bases, and 18 bases lay in between. The CDR3 reads CASTFQGSGETQYF. CDR3 DNA sequence: TGTGCCAGTACTTTCCAGGGATCCGGAGAGACCCAGTACTTC. Filled out from reference TRBV28 and TRBJ2-5, the complete variable domain reads DVKVTQSSRYLVKRTGEKVFLECVQDMDHENMFWYRQDPGLGLRLIYFSYDVKMKEKGDIPEGYSVSREKKERFSLILESASTNQTSMYLCASTFQGSGETQYFGPGTRLLVL.

This clone has more than one count but fewer than ten. The chain joins TRBV2 to TRBJ1-1; 7 bases map to TRBD1. J was trimmed by 9 bases and V by 7 bases; bases with no gene match: 5. CDR1 is SNHLY and CDR2 is FYNNEI in the germline V gene. The CDR3 runs 11 residues. The DNA of the CDR3 is TGTGCCAGCACGAACAGGGGTCAAGCTTTCTTT. Protein sequence: CASTNRGQAFF.

This chain uses TRBV14 with TRBJ2-1; weak D call: TRBD2 (5 bases). The CDR3 loop spans 13 amino acids. Trimming stripped 1 base from V and 5 bases from J, with 6 bases between. The germline V gene has CDR1 SGHDN and CDR2 FVKESK. CDR3: CASSQGRHNEQFF. The DNA for the CDR3 is TGTGCCAGCAGCCAAGGGAGGCACAATGAGCAGTTCTTC.

The chain employs TRBV7-3 and TRBJ2-3, with 13 bases fitting TRBD2. The CDR3 spans 17 residues. V trimming: 5 bases; J trimming: 4 bases; junction bases outside the gene matches: 9. CDR1 and CDR2 from the germline V gene are SGHTA and FQGTGA. The DNA for the CDR3 is TGTGCCAGCAGCCCCCCCGGACTAGCGGGAGCCGCAGATACGCAGTATTTT. This translates into CASSPPGLAGAADTQYF.

V usage is TRBV4-3 and J usage is TRBJ2-7; TRBD2 aligns across 7 bases. The CDR3 is 15 residues long. V trimming: 0 bases; J trimming: 5 bases; junction bases outside the gene matches: 7. Looked up from germline, CDR1 is LGHNA and CDR2 is YSLEER. CDR3 sequence: CASSQDWTSGDEQYF. CDR3 in DNA: TGCGCCAGCAGCCAAGATTGGACTAGTGGAGACGAGCAGTACTTC.

The chain combines TRBV6-5 with TRBJ2-1, with D maybe TRBD1 (6 bases). CDR3 length equals 15 residues. Germline values: CDR1 MNHEY, CDR2 SVGAGI. V was trimmed by 5 bases and J by 3 bases, leaving 14 bases between them. The CDR3 sequence: CASSPDRPLYNEQFF. CDR3 DNA sequence: TGTGCCAGCAGTCCTGACAGGCCCCTCTACAATGAGCAGTTCTTC.

This clone was seen only a few times. The gene calls are TRBV19 and TRBJ1-4; D call uncertain. The germline CDR1 and CDR2 sequences are LNHDA and SQIVND (reference sequence). This CDR3 is built from 14 residues. The V and J ends lost 3 bases and 6 bases respectively, with 11 bases between them. The chain's CDR3 is CASSIDTRDEKLFF. Here the CDR3 DNA reads TGTGCCAGTAGTATCGACACCAGAGATGAAAAACTGTTTTTT.

This clone was observed a handful of times. This chain joins TRBV14 and TRBJ1-1, with D possibly being TRBD1 (5 bases). The CDR3 has 16 residues. Germline V gene lookup returns CDR1 SGHDN and CDR2 FVKESK. V dropped 0 bases and J dropped 7 bases, with 18 bases sitting between them. In DNA, the CDR3 is TGTGCCAGCAGCCAAGATCCGTTGGGCAGGGTGGGTGAAGCTTTCTTT. Its translation is CASSQDPLGRVGEAFF.

Written as DNA, the CDR3 is TGTGCCAGCAGCCAAGTCAGGGGGCGATCTGAGACCCAGTACTTC. Its translation is CASSQVRGRSETQYF. The V and J genes are TRBV3-1 (or the pseudogene TRBV3-2) and TRBJ2-5; 8 nucleotides agree with TRBD1. With 1 base clipped from V and 5 bases from J, the junction kept 6 bases outside the gene matches. CDR3 size: 15 residues. CDR1 is LGHDT, CDR2 YNNKEL, per germline (reference sequence).

The chain couples TRBV19 to TRBJ2-2; 12 positions match TRBD1. CDR1 and CDR2 from the germline V gene are LNHDA and SQIVND (reference sequence). This CDR3 is 16 amino acids long. V dropped 4 bases and J dropped 3; count of bases not matched to a gene: 3. The CDR3 region is CASSTGTGGYTGELFF. The CDR3, as DNA: TGTGCCAGTAGTACCGGGACAGGGGGCTACACCGGGGAGCTGTTTTTT.